The rows below give T cell receptor beta chains drawn from one sample of a study of blood T cell repertoires in COVID-19. Data came from immunoSEQ multiplex PCR; TCRdb stores just in-frame clones and leaves some out. Of about 61,000 clones in the sample, about 91% were seen once. The sample consisted of peripheral blood. The origin of the receptors is a woman of 80 years or more with active COVID-19. The CDR3 runs from the conserved cysteine through the conserved F or W.

v_call	cdr3_length	j_call	cdr3_aa
TRBV5-1	14	TRBJ2-3	CASSEVAGGDTQYF
TRBV9	16	TRBJ2-3	CASSVEVSGSTDTQYF
TRBV6-5	13	TRBJ1-4	CASRSGQNEKLFF
TRBV15	16	TRBJ2-7	CATSRGLAGTSGEQYF
TRBV6-1	16	TRBJ2-2	CASSVDGTGWAGELFF
TRBV6-2/TRBV6-3	14	TRBJ2-7	CASSYSEGWYEQYF
TRBV4-2	15	TRBJ1-2	CASSQGQGGNYGYTF
TRBV2	16	TRBJ2-3	CASRLRRGLATDTQYF
TRBV28	15	TRBJ1-6	CASSFIAGGNSPLHF
TRBV18	17	TRBJ2-5	CASSPTLAGHSGETQYF
TRBV5-6	14	TRBJ2-5	CASSLVRGQETQYF
TRBV7-6	15	TRBJ2-5	CASSLGLAGGETQYF
TRBV28	19	TRBJ1-5	CASSFLYIGEQGRYQPQHF
TRBV5-1	17	TRBJ2-5	CASSSTGTSGDQETQYF
TRBV3-1/TRBV3-2	14	TRBJ1-4	CASSQGLQGEKLFF
TRBV9	11	TRBJ1-2	CASKGLTGYTF